A single sample is the source of the 19 T cell receptor beta chains below, sequenced in a study of CD8+ T cells in alopecia areata. cDNA reverse transcribed from extracted RNA served as the sequencing template. The repertoire was sequenced with immunoSEQ multiplex PCR; TCRdb's copy has only in-frame clones and lacks some. The sample records 80,000 to 100,000 clones, 40% to 50% being singletons. The treatment was: oral pan-JAK inhibitor, 5-10 mg twice daily. The specimen was CD8+ T cells sorted from blood, collected at week 24, from a patient treated with tofacitinib. Every receptor here comes from a human donor with alopecia areata.

The V call is TRBV7-3, the J call TRBJ2-3; unclear D gene. Germline lookup yields CDR1 SGHTA and CDR2 FQGTGA. The CDR3 is 14 amino acids. With 1 base removed from V and 1 base from J, the gap between germline ends came to 6 bases. Written as DNA, the CDR3 is TGTGCCAGCAGCTTAAACGAGGGCACAGATACGCAGTATTTT. Translating it yields CASSLNEGTDTQYF.

The chain carries TRBV13 and TRBJ2-2; 10 bases line up with TRBD1. V lost 6 bases, J lost 9 bases, and 10 bases stayed unmatched. Germline CDR1 is PRHDT and CDR2 is FYEKMQ (reference sequence). The CDR3 consists of 15 residues. For the CDR3, the DNA is TGTGCCAGCAGGTCGCGGGACAGGGGTTTTTGGGAGCTGTTTTTT. This encodes CASRSRDRGFWELFF.

This clone was observed a few times. This sequence joins TRBV25-1 and TRBJ2-1; no firm D call. CDR3 length: 13 amino acids. Germline V gene lookup returns CDR1 MGHDK and CDR2 SYGVNS. The V gene lost 5 bases and the J gene lost 6 bases, with 11 bases spanning the gap. The CDR3 spells CASSTHTGNEQFF. The DNA for the CDR3 is TGTGCCAGCAGTACGCACACGGGCAATGAGCAGTTCTTC.

This clone was found once. The chain links TRBV7-9 to TRBJ2-3, with 7 bases fitting TRBD2. The CDR3 runs to 17 residues. V dropped 4 bases and J dropped 2; count of bases not matched to a gene: 12. Germline CDR1 SEHNR, CDR2 FQNEAQ (reference sequence). For the CDR3, the DNA is TGTGCCAGCAGCTCCGGCCGAGAGCGGGATCACACAGATACGCAGTATTTT. Translated: CASSSGRERDHTDTQYF.

This clone was recorded a few times. The chain employs TRBV6-5 and TRBJ1-2, with D hard to call. This CDR3 region has 13 residues. The germline CDR1 and CDR2 sequences are MNHEY and SVGAGI. V was shortened by 6 bases and J by 2 bases, with 10 bases between the two germline ends. The chain's CDR3 is CASRPRRNYGYTF. CDR3 in DNA: TGTGCCAGCAGACCCAGGCGAAACTATGGCTACACCTTC.

This clone has a handful of counts. The chain employs TRBV27 and TRBJ1-5, with D possibly being TRBD1 (6 bases). Germline CDR1 reads MNHEY; CDR2 reads SMNVEV (reference sequence). The length of the CDR3 is 15 residues. V shed 5 bases and J shed 0 bases, with 11 bases lying between them. CDR3 residues: CASSGTGYSNQPQHF. The CDR3 nucleotides read TGTGCCAGCAGTGGAACAGGGTATAGCAATCAGCCCCAGCATTTT.

This clone was observed a few times. The chain uses TRBV27 and TRBJ2-3; possible D gene TRBD2, 6 bases. The CDR3 extends over 14 amino acids. Per germline, CDR1 MNHEY and CDR2 SMNVEV (reference sequence). Deletions cut 8 bases from V and 5 bases from J, with 17 bases between. The CDR3 DNA is TGTGCCAGCTATTCCCGGGAGCGGAGAGATACGCAGTATTTT. It specifies CASYSRERRDTQYF.

This clone is medium-sized (0.01 to 0.1%) within its sample. The chain recombines TRBV18 with TRBJ2-1; possible D gene TRBD2, 5 bases. The V gene lost 3 bases and the J gene lost 10 bases, with 10 bases spanning the gap. Germline CDR1 is KGHSH and CDR2 is LQKENI. The CDR3 contains 12 residues. This CDR3 reads CASSPPGNEQFF. Here the CDR3 DNA reads TGTGCCAGCTCACCCCCGGGGAACGAGCAGTTCTTC.

This clone appeared a few times. The V call is TRBV27, the J call TRBJ2-3, with a weak D call TRBD2 (6 bases). There are 14 residues in the CDR3. V was clipped by 3 bases and J by 4 bases, with 11 bases between them. From germline, CDR1 is MNHEY and CDR2 SMNVEV (reference sequence). DNA for the CDR3: TGTGCCAGCAGTTTCCGGGGGTCCGCAGATACGCAGTATTTT. This codes for CASSFRGSADTQYF.

The V call is TRBV6-1, the J call TRBJ1-2; D is unresolved. CDR1 is MNHNS and CDR2 is SASEGT in the germline V gene. The CDR3 extends over 13 amino acids. The V and J ends lost 2 bases and 6 bases respectively, with 10 bases between them. Written as DNA, the CDR3 is TGTGCCAGCAGTGAAATCCGATACCATGGCTACACCTTC. This codes for CASSEIRYHGYTF.

The chain combines TRBV29-1 with TRBJ2-2; no reliable D call. There are 11 residues in the CDR3. Per germline, CDR1 SQVTM and CDR2 ANQGSEA. With 6 bases removed from V and 6 bases from J, the gap between germline ends came to 8 bases. This CDR3 is CSVLISGELFF. CDR3 DNA: TGCAGCGTCCTCATTTCCGGGGAGCTGTTTTTT.

This clone was found a few times. This chain uses TRBV5-1 with TRBJ1-2; 8 positions agree with TRBD1. The CDR3 is 15 residues long. CDR1 is SGHRS and CDR2 is YFSETQ in the germline V gene. V lost 2 bases to trimming and J lost 4 bases; unmatched junction nucleotides: 7. The CDR3 DNA is TGCGCCAGCAGCTTCGGACAGGGTCGGACCTATGGCTACACCTTC. Amino acid sequence: CASSFGQGRTYGYTF.

The sample holds a few counts of this clone. The chain combines TRBV13 with TRBJ2-5; TRBD2 matches at 10 bases. The CDR3 contains 16 residues. Germline-derived CDR1 and CDR2 are PRHDT and FYEKMQ (reference sequence). Trimming removed 3 bases from V and 4 bases from J; junction bases left unmatched: 8. The CDR3 region has the DNA TGTGCCAGCAGCTTTGAAGGGGCTAGCGGGAGAGAGACCCAGTACTTC. Translation gives CASSFEGASGRETQYF.

This sequence joins TRBV27 and TRBJ2-1, with 14 nucleotides matching TRBD2. The CDR3 runs 21 residues. Germline trimming cut 7 bases from V and 1 base from J; bases unmatched to any gene: 18. CDR1 and CDR2 (germline): MNHEY, SMNVEV (reference sequence). Here the CDR3 DNA reads TGTGCCAGCATATGGAAGGGTTACGGGACTAGCGGGAGTAGGTCCTACAATGAGCAGTTCTTC. Protein sequence: CASIWKGYGTSGSRSYNEQFF.

The genes are TRBV13 and TRBJ2-3; maybe TRBD2 (5 bases). CDR1 and CDR2 from the germline V gene are PRHDT and FYEKMQ (reference sequence). Trimming took off 4 bases at V and 5 bases at J, with 16 bases between the two ends. There are 15 residues in the CDR3. This CDR3 reads CASSSSPGLKDTQYF. The DNA for the CDR3 is TGTGCCAGCAGCTCATCCCCCGGACTTAAAGATACGCAGTATTTT.

There are a few counts of this clone. The chain has TRBV7-9 and TRBJ2-5; 10 positions agree with TRBD2. Per germline, CDR1 SEHNR and CDR2 FQNEAQ (reference sequence). The ends lost 5 bases at V and 3 bases at J; junction bases unmatched: 3. The CDR3 runs 14 residues. CDR3 bases: TGTGCCAGCAGCCAGCTAGCGGGAGAAGAGACCCAGTACTTC. This translates into CASSQLAGEETQYF. The full variable domain, completed using reference TRBV7-9 and TRBJ2-5, is DTGVSQNPRHKITKRGQNVTFRCDPISEHNRLYWYRQTLGQGPEFLTYFQNEAQLEKSRLLSDRFSAERPKGSFSTLEIQRTEQGDSAMYLCASSQLAGEETQYFGPGTRLLVL.

This clone has a handful of counts. Here the CDR3 reads CSITSGRGYEQYF. CDR3 coding DNA: TGCAGCATAACTAGCGGGAGGGGTTACGAGCAGTACTTC. The chain links TRBV29-1 to TRBJ2-7; 13 nucleotides line up with TRBD2. Trimming at V came to 8 bases and at J to 4 bases, leaving 5 bases not matched to a gene. The CDR3 length is 13 residues. Germline V lookup: CDR1 SQVTM, CDR2 ANQGSEA.

The chain uses TRBV28 and TRBJ1-4; D gene unclear. The germline V and J ends were trimmed by 4 bases and 2 bases, with 5 bases remaining between them. The CDR3 is made up of 13 amino acids. Germline CDR1 MDHEN, CDR2 SYDVKM. DNA of the CDR3: TGTGCCAGCAGTTACTGGACTAATGAAAAACTGTTTTTT. Protein sequence: CASSYWTNEKLFF.

Here the CDR3 reads CATSRDRATGGSYNEQFF. CDR3 nucleotides: TGTGCCACCAGCAGAGATCGGGCCACAGGGGGCTCCTACAATGAGCAGTTCTTC. The V call is TRBV15, the J call TRBJ2-1; the match to TRBD1 covers 8 bases. The CDR3 has 18 residues. With 0 bases clipped from V and 0 bases from J, the junction kept 7 bases outside the gene matches. CDR1 is LNHNV and CDR2 is YYDKDF in the germline V gene (reference sequence).